This entry lists 24 T cell receptor beta chains sequenced from one sample in a study of metastatic and nonmetastatic thyroid tumors. Using MiXCR, TCRdb reanalyzed the PCR reads. Altogether about 9,000 clones are present, about 14% being singletons, with the ten largest covering more than 5.5%. Thyroid surgery was preceded by no treatment in any patient. Sequenced: blood. These receptors were obtained from a female donor with papillary thyroid cancer or a benign thyroid nodule (not recorded which). Some clones in this sample may be carry-over from other donors' samples.

In its sample, this clone is medium-sized (0.01 to 0.1%). V gene TRBV11-2 combines with J gene TRBJ1-1; D is ambiguous. CDR3 size: 15 residues. Germline V lookup: CDR1 SGHAT, CDR2 FQNNGV. Trimming removed 2 bases at V and 1 base at J, with 11 bases between. The CDR3 reads CASSLRWQANTEAFF. In DNA form, the CDR3 reads TGTGCCAGCAGCTTAAGGTGGCAGGCGAACACTGAAGCTTTCTTT.

Comments on this clone: Mismatch with germline at one junction end may stem from a read error. The chain carries TRBV27 and TRBJ2-7, with D unresolved. The CDR3 length is 14 residues. CDR1 and CDR2 from the germline V gene are MNHEY and SMNVEV (reference sequence). As DNA, the CDR3 is TGTGCCAGCAGTTCGGTCGTGCCCTCCTACGAGCATTACTTC. Amino acids: CASSSVVPSYEHYF.

The DNA for the CDR3 is TGTGCCAGCAGCCCCCAAGCGACTAGCGGCCTGAGCTCCTACGAGCAGTACTTC. This translates into CASSPQATSGLSSYEQYF. This chain connects TRBV11-2 to TRBJ2-7, with TRBD2 matching over 9 bases. Germline V gene data show CDR1 as SGHAT and CDR2 as FQNNGV. This CDR3 spans 18 amino acids. The ends lost 5 bases at V and 0 bases at J; junction bases unmatched: 14.

This clone turned up a few times. The rearrangement joins TRBV28 to TRBJ1-2; 9 nucleotides align to TRBD1. Germline V gene data show CDR1 as MDHEN and CDR2 as SYDVKM. This CDR3 comprises 15 residues. V lost 2 bases to trimming and J lost 4 bases; unmatched junction nucleotides: 5. CDR3 in DNA: TGTGCCAGCAGTTTACCCTTGGACAGGGGCTATGGCTACACCTTC. Translation gives CASSLPLDRGYGYTF.

This clone was found a few times. The V call is TRBV12-3 or TRBV12-4, the J call TRBJ2-2, with no clear D. The CDR3 contains 14 residues. Trimming cost V 2 bases and J 5 bases, with 9 bases left between them. The CDR3 region is CASSLYQRTGELFF. CDR3 DNA: TGTGCCAGCAGTTTATATCAGCGTACCGGGGAGCTGTTTTTT.

This clone was counted at least ten times. The chain employs TRBV11-1 and TRBJ2-7, with D unresolved. In germline, CDR1 is SGHAT, CDR2 FQDESV (reference sequence). There are 15 residues in the CDR3. The V and J ends lost 4 bases and 3 bases respectively, with 16 bases between them. In DNA, the CDR3 is TGTGCCAGCAGCTCAGCGCTCTCACAACTCTACGAGCAGTACTTC. The encoded protein is CASSSALSQLYEQYF.

This clone was recorded a few times. The chain links TRBV20-1 to TRBJ2-7; no firm D call. The length of the CDR3 is 14 residues. Trimming took 0 bases from V and 0 from J, leaving 9 bases between them. CDR1 and CDR2 (germline): DFQATT, SNEGSKA (reference sequence). This CDR3 reads CSARDRRVSYEQYF. CDR3 coding DNA: TGCAGTGCTAGAGATCGACGGGTCTCCTACGAGCAGTACTTC.

By frequency in the sample, this clone is medium-sized. The V gene is TRBV10-2, the J gene TRBJ1-3, with D perhaps TRBD1 (6 bases). Germline V gene data show CDR1 as WSHSY and CDR2 as SAAADI. CDR3 length: 15 amino acids. V lost 0 bases to trimming and J lost 3 bases, with 9 bases between them. The CDR3 nucleotides read TGCGCCAGCAGTGAGTCGGGGGCGCTTGGAAACACCATATATTTT. This gives the protein CASSESGALGNTIYF.

This clone was seen ten or more times. The CDR3 DNA reads as TGTGCCAGCAGCCAATTTTCAGGGGGAACTGAAGCTTTCTTT. Amino acids: CASSQFSGGTEAFF. The chain combines TRBV3-1 with TRBJ1-1; 7 bases fit TRBD1. J was trimmed by 5 bases and V by 2 bases; bases with no gene match: 5. CDR1 and CDR2 (germline): LGHDT, YNNKEL (reference sequence). The CDR3 spans 14 residues.

This clone was seen repeatedly, ten times or more. This chain joins TRBV20-1 and TRBJ1-1; D possibly corresponds to TRBD1 (5 bases). The CDR3 has 12 residues. Germline loops: CDR1 DFQATT, CDR2 SNEGSKA (reference sequence). V gave up 0 bases and J gave up 11 bases, with 13 bases separating them. The CDR3 here is CSARDGGGRAFF. CDR3 DNA sequence: TGCAGTGCTAGAGATGGGGGAGGAAGGGCTTTCTTT.

This clone counts as medium-sized. The rearrangement uses TRBV19 and TRBJ1-2; D might be TRBD1 (6 bases). Trimming took off 4 bases at V and 8 bases at J, with 11 bases between the two ends. CDR1 is LNHDA and CDR2 is SQIVND in the germline V gene (reference sequence). The length of the CDR3 is 12 residues. The CDR3 nucleotides are TGTGCCAGTAGTAGGACAGCCCTCGGCTACACCTTC. This codes for CASSRTALGYTF.

This clone was picked up many times. The chain has TRBV5-1 and TRBJ2-1; 9 positions match TRBD2. CDR1 and CDR2 (germline): SGHRS, YFSETQ. The CDR3 consists of 14 residues. V dropped 4 bases and J dropped 10; count of bases not matched to a gene: 9. Here the CDR3 reads CASSPELAGGEQFF. DNA for the CDR3: TGCGCCAGCAGCCCCGAGCTCGCGGGGGGGGAGCAGTTCTTC.

This clone is medium-sized. The CDR3 nucleotides are TGTGCCAGCAGTCCGGGACAGGTTGGAGCTAACTATGGCTACACCTTC. Protein sequence: CASSPGQVGANYGYTF. The V call is TRBV11-1, the J call TRBJ1-2; TRBD1 matches 8 bases. This CDR3 has 16 amino acids. J gave up 0 bases and V 6 bases, and 9 bases lay outside the gene matches. Germline values: CDR1 SGHAT, CDR2 FQDESV (reference sequence).

This clone was observed a few times. The rearrangement uses TRBV3-1 and TRBJ1-2; TRBD1 matches at 10 bases. Trimming removed 4 bases from V and 3 bases from J; junction bases left unmatched: 5. The CDR3 contains 15 residues. The germline V gene encodes CDR1 LGHDT and CDR2 YNNKEL (reference sequence). CDR3 amino acids: CASSRTGGTHYGYTF. The DNA of the CDR3 is TGTGCCAGCAGCCGGACAGGGGGTACACACTATGGCTACACCTTC.

This clone is medium-sized. The J gene is TRBJ2-7, the V gene TRBV10-2, with TRBD1 matching 8 bases. The germline V gene encodes CDR1 WSHSY and CDR2 SAAADI. J lost 3 bases, V lost 10 bases, and 8 bases had no gene match. This CDR3 comprises 13 residues. CDR3 amino acids: CATNRGLIYEQYF. The CDR3 bases are TGCGCCACTAACAGGGGGTTAATCTACGAGCAGTACTTC.

In its sample, this clone is medium-sized. The chain is built from TRBV5-1 and TRBJ1-1; D is unclear. CDR3 size: 15 residues. Trimming shortened V by 4 bases and J by 6 bases, and 19 bases separated the two germline ends. Germline values: CDR1 SGHRS, CDR2 YFSETQ. In nucleotides, the CDR3 is TGCGCCAGCAGCCACTCCCTGGCCGGGGAGGCTGAAGCTTTCTTT. This gives the protein CASSHSLAGEAEAFF.

The chain recombines TRBV9 with TRBJ1-2; 7 nucleotides match TRBD1. The CDR3 is made up of 13 amino acids. CDR1 SGDLS and CDR2 YYNGEE come from the germline V gene. Trimming cost V 5 bases and J 6 bases; bases outside gene matches: 7. The CDR3 sequence is CASRSETGNGYTF. The DNA of the CDR3 is TGTGCCAGCAGGTCCGAGACAGGGAATGGCTACACCTTC.

In the case of this clone: Relative to the germline gene, one junction end is altered; a read error may explain this. The rearrangement joins TRBV6-4 to TRBJ2-1, with 10 bases aligning to TRBD2. CDR1 MRHNA and CDR2 SNTAGT come from the germline V gene. CDR3 length equals 16 residues. The CDR3 loop reads CASSDGTSADYNKQFF. The CDR3 nucleotides are TGTGCCAGCAGTGACGGGACTAGCGCTGACTACAATAAGCAGTTCTTC.

This clone was detected only a few times. The chain couples TRBV28 to TRBJ2-7; TRBD1 matches 11 bases. This CDR3 region has 14 residues. CDR1 and CDR2 from the germline V gene are MDHEN and SYDVKM. Trimming took 6 bases from V and 5 from J; bases not matched to a gene: 6. Here the CDR3 DNA reads TGTGCCAGCAGCGCCGGGACAGGGGGAAACGAGCAGTACTTC. Its protein is CASSAGTGGNEQYF.

This clone was seen repeatedly, ten times or more. V usage is TRBV28 and J usage is TRBJ2-7, with 7 nucleotides matching TRBD1. CDR3 length: 14 amino acids. Trimming removed 4 bases from V and 5 bases from J; junction bases left unmatched: 8. The germline CDR1 and CDR2 sequences are MDHEN and SYDVKM. The CDR3 nucleotides are TGTGCCAGCAGTTCCCCGGGACAGTTCCACGAGCAGTACTTC. Translation: CASSSPGQFHEQYF.

This clone is medium-sized by share. The chain recombines TRBV27 with TRBJ1-6; no reliable D call. Germline-derived CDR1 and CDR2 are MNHEY and SMNVEV (reference sequence). The CDR3 loop spans 16 amino acids. The ends were cut back, 3 bases at V and 14 bases at J, with 23 bases in the middle. As DNA, the CDR3 is TGTGCCAGCAGTTTCACCCCCCTCGCCGACATCTTGGCCCTCCACTTT. Its protein is CASSFTPLADILALHF.

By its share, this clone is medium-sized (0.01 to 0.1%). J is TRBJ1-2 and V is TRBV6-5; D not resolved. The V and J ends lost 3 bases and 4 bases respectively, with 9 bases between them. The CDR3 is made up of 13 amino acids. Germline V CDR1 and CDR2: MNHEY, SVGAGI. The CDR3 sequence is CASSYGGVYGYTF. In DNA form, the CDR3 reads TGTGCCAGCAGTTATGGAGGCGTCTATGGCTACACCTTC.

This clone occurred many times. The rearrangement links TRBV9 to TRBJ2-7; TRBD1 matches at 10 bases. Germline lookup yields CDR1 SGDLS and CDR2 YYNGEE. Trimming took 3 bases from V and 7 from J; bases not matched to a gene: 10. This CDR3 is built from 15 residues. CDR3 residues: CASSARDRGLMEQYF. In nucleotides, the CDR3 is TGTGCCAGCAGCGCCCGGGACAGGGGCCTTATGGAGCAGTACTTC.

Judged by abundance, this clone is large. The chain couples TRBV6-1 to TRBJ1-6; 9 bases fit TRBD1. The V and J ends lost 7 bases and 10 bases, in that order; junction bases with no gene match: 5. Germline CDR1 reads MNHNS; CDR2 reads SASEGT. This CDR3 region has 13 residues. The CDR3 is CASTWDRESPLHF. The CDR3 DNA reads as TGTGCCAGCACCTGGGACAGGGAATCACCCCTCCACTTT.